The entry below gives a single T cell receptor (beta chain) sequence along with its context. What it recognizes is unknown. The junction and the germline gene differ at one end; a read error may be behind it. This entry belongs to a study of post-analysis software for immune sequencing data. Study-level findings and limits: Comparison of patients with controls showed roughly five TRBV segments more frequent in patients, TRBV5-6, TRBV5-1 and TRBV20-1 among them.

Each TCR beta cDNA library carried unique molecular identifiers. Via MiXCR, TCRdb re-called the PCR reads, giving one row per CDR3 protein. The table has approximately 460,000 distinct CDR3 sequences, roughly 45% seen once. Germline CDR1 SGHTA, CDR2 FQGTGA. This CDR3 region has 13 residues. This sequence was found in a girl aged 5-17 years with multiple sclerosis. J is TRBJ1-2 and V is TRBV7-3, with D uncertain. The sequenced sample was blood. CDR3 in amino acids: CACSSQEGYGYTF. The CDR3 DNA reads TGTGCCTGCAGCTCCCAGGAAGGCTATGGCTACACCTTC. Filled out from reference TRBV7-3 and TRBJ1-2, the complete variable domain reads GAGVSQTPSNKVTEKGKYVELRCDPISGHTALYWYRQSLGQGPEFLIYFQGTGAADDSGLPNDRFFAVRPEGSVSTLKIQRTERGDSAVYLCACSSQEGYGYTFGSGTRLTVV.